These 26 T cell receptor beta chains were sequenced from one sample in a study of T cells expressing NK-cell markers. From the 5' RACE reads, TCRdb lists one entry per CDR3 protein and no DNA. The sample has 350,000 to 450,000 distinct CDR3 sequences, and its top ten clones hold under 6.5%. The sample consisted of blood T cells: a sorted CD56 or NKG2C T cell subset, CD4+ or CD8+ T cells, or bulk PBMC T cells (not recorded which). The source is a man aged 18 to 69 in good health.

CDR3 sequence reads: CSARDLVSRAEAFF. The rearrangement uses TRBV20-1 and TRBJ1-1. Germline CDR1 and CDR2: DFQATT and SNEGSKA (reference sequence). The length of the CDR3 is 14 residues.

The chain has TRBV6-2 or TRBV6-3 and TRBJ1-1. Per germline, CDR1 MNHEY and CDR2 SVGEGT. This CDR3 spans 15 amino acids. CDR3 residues: CASNRPGGMYTEAFF.

This chain joins TRBV4-1 and TRBJ2-1; TCRdb returns TRBD2, unconfirmable since there is no DNA. Germline V CDR1 and CDR2: MGHRA, YSYEKL. The CDR3 is made up of 16 amino acids. The CDR3 here is CASSQAAGSSYNEQFF.

The chain uses TRBV5-1 and TRBJ2-1; the TCRdb D gene call, TRBD1, has no DNA to confirm it. CDR1 and CDR2 from the germline V gene are SGHRS and YFSETQ. The length of the CDR3 is 14 residues. The CDR3 protein is CASSFGGAAKQVFF. Drawing the rest from reference TRBV5-1 and TRBJ2-1, the complete variable domain is KAGVTQTPRYLIKTRGQQVTLSCSPISGHRSVSWYQQTPGQGLQFLFEYFSETQRNKGNFPGRFSGRQFSNSRSEMNVSTLELGDSALYLCASSFGGAAKQVFFGPGTRLTVL.

The chain joins TRBV12-3 or TRBV12-4 to TRBJ2-5; TCRdb lists TRBD2, though no DNA is available to test this call. This CDR3 is built from 16 residues. The CDR3 sequence: CASSFLRGGSRETQYF.

The V and J genes are TRBV12-3 or TRBV12-4 and TRBJ1-3; lacking DNA, the TRBD1 call made by TCRdb goes unchecked. The CDR3 has 16 amino acids. The CDR3 spells CASSPGTGGSGNTIYF.

The rearrangement joins TRBV2 to TRBJ2-1; TCRdb outputs TRBD2, but without DNA this stays unchecked. This CDR3 region has 15 residues. CDR1 is SNHLY, CDR2 FYNNEI, per germline. CDR3 protein: CASSPTSGRNNEQFF.

The genes are TRBV7-2 and TRBJ2-7; lacking DNA, the TRBD1 call made by TCRdb goes unchecked. This CDR3 is built from 17 residues. Germline V CDR1 and CDR2: SGHTA, FQGNSA. CDR3 region: CASSPRGGDQSPYEQYF.

This chain joins TRBV27 and TRBJ2-7; TCRdb's D gene call, TRBD1, goes unchecked for lack of DNA. The CDR3 length is 16 residues. Germline values: CDR1 MNHEY, CDR2 SMNVEV (reference sequence). CDR3 in amino acids: CASSLKGGGLSYEQYF.

The J gene is TRBJ2-1, the V gene TRBV11-2; TCRdb returns TRBD2, unconfirmable since there is no DNA. CDR3 size: 19 residues. Per the germline V gene, CDR1 is SGHAT and CDR2 is FQNNGV. CDR3 region: CASSLKRSSSGGLMYEQFF.

CDR3 region: CASRDGVAGSDTQYF. The chain combines TRBV6-4 with TRBJ2-3; TCRdb selects TRBD2, and the lack of DNA leaves this call unchecked. The V gene's germline CDR1 is MRHNA and CDR2 SNTAGT. The CDR3 runs to 15 residues.

J is TRBJ2-3 and V is TRBV7-9. CDR1 is SEHNR and CDR2 is FQNEAQ in the germline V gene (reference sequence). The CDR3 loop spans 13 amino acids. CDR3 loop: CASSHRRTDTQYF.

The rearrangement uses TRBV11-2 and TRBJ2-3. Germline values: CDR1 SGHAT, CDR2 FQNNGV. This CDR3 region has 17 residues. The CDR3 loop is CASSLGSHTRRTDTQYF.

The V gene is TRBV18, the J gene TRBJ2-3. CDR1 is KGHSH, CDR2 LQKENI, per germline. This CDR3 has 12 amino acids. This CDR3 reads CASSPVTDTQYF. The entire variable domain, with the rest obtained from reference TRBV18 and TRBJ2-3, is as follows: NAGVMQNPRHLVRRRGQEARLRCSPMKGHSHVYWYRQLPEEGLKFMVYLQKENIIDESGMPKERFSAEFPKEGPSILRIQQVVRGDSAAYFCASSPVTDTQYFGPGTRLTVL.

This chain connects TRBV5-1 to TRBJ2-3; TCRdb picks TRBD2, but there is no DNA to check that call. The CDR3 runs 15 residues. CDR1 is SGHRS and CDR2 is YFSETQ in the germline V gene. CDR3 residues: CASSEGRGLRDTQYF.

The chain combines TRBV27 with TRBJ2-4; TCRdb gives TRBD1 as the D gene, but with no DNA this cannot be confirmed. Germline V CDR1 and CDR2: MNHEY, SMNVEV (reference sequence). This CDR3 region has 15 residues. This chain's CDR3 is CASSPTGALGNIQYF.

V gene TRBV6-1 combines with J gene TRBJ1-5; there is no DNA to check the TCRdb D call of TRBD1. The CDR3 is made up of 15 amino acids. Germline CDR1 MNHNS, CDR2 SASEGT. CDR3 loop: CASRDNQGQRQPQHF.

The rearrangement links TRBV5-5 to TRBJ1-2; TCRdb picks TRBD1, but there is no DNA to check that call. The length of the CDR3 is 14 residues. CDR1 and CDR2 from the germline V gene are SGHKS and YYEKEE (reference sequence). CDR3 protein: CASSHTGTGYGYTF.

The genes are TRBV7-9 and TRBJ1-4. CDR3 size: 14 residues. Germline lookup yields CDR1 SEHNR and CDR2 FQNEAQ (reference sequence). This chain's CDR3 is CASSPRGTGEKLFF.

The chain combines TRBV9 with TRBJ2-2. CDR1 is SGDLS, CDR2 YYNGEE, per germline. CDR3 length: 12 amino acids. CDR3 sequence reads: CASSRMTGELFF. The full variable domain, completed using reference TRBV9 and TRBJ2-2, is DSGVTQTPKHLITATGQRVTLRCSPRSGDLSVYWYQQSLDQGLQFLIQYYNGEERAKGNILERFSAQQFPDLHSELNLSSLELGDSALYFCASSRMTGELFFGEGSRLTVL.

J is TRBJ2-5 and V is TRBV30. CDR1 is GTSNPN, CDR2 SVGIG, per germline (reference sequence). This CDR3 has 12 amino acids. CDR3 protein: CAWSRVQETQYF.

This chain links TRBV5-1 with TRBJ1-1. The length of the CDR3 is 15 residues. Per the germline V gene, CDR1 is SGHRS and CDR2 is YFSETQ. The CDR3: CASSLWGEDTTDSFF.

J is TRBJ1-2 and V is TRBV24-1; TCRdb's D gene call, TRBD1, goes unchecked for lack of DNA. Germline values: CDR1 KGHDR, CDR2 SFDVKD. The CDR3 has 17 amino acids. The chain's CDR3 is CATSDWGPGGQTYGYTF.

The rearrangement links TRBV6-5 to TRBJ1-1; TCRdb proposes TRBD1, but this gene call is untestable without DNA. The germline CDR1 and CDR2 sequences are MNHEY and SVGAGI. There are 15 residues in the CDR3. CDR3 sequence: CASSSTQGRDTEALF.

V is TRBV12-3 or TRBV12-4 and J is TRBJ1-6; TCRdb reports TRBD1, a call that lacks DNA to check it against. This CDR3 is 14 amino acids long. CDR3 protein: CASSSDTGNSPLHF.

The rearrangement uses TRBV18 and TRBJ2-7; the D call from TCRdb, TRBD1, cannot be confirmed without DNA. The CDR3 is made up of 13 amino acids. Germline CDR1 and CDR2: KGHSH and LQKENI. This CDR3 is CASSRTGAPGQYF.